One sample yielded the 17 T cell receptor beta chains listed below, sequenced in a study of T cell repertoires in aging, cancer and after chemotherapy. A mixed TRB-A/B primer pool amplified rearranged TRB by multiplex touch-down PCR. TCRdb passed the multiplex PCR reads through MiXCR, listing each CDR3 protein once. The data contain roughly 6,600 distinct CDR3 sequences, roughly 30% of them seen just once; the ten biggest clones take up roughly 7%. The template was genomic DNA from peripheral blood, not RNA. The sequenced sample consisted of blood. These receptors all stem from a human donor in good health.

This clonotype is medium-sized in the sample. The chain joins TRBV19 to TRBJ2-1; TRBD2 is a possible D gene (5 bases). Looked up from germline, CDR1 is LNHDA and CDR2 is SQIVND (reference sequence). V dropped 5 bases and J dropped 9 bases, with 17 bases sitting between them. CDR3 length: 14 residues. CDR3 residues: CASSSKTTSGEQFF. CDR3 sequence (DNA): TGTGCCAGTAGTTCTAAGACTACAAGTGGTGAGCAGTTCTTC. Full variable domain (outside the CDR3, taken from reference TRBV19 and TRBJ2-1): DGGITQSPKYLFRKEGQNVTLSCEQNLNHDAMYWYRQDPGQGLRLIYYSQIVNDFQKGDIAEGYSVSREKKESFPLTVTSAQKNPTAFYLCASSSKTTSGEQFFGPGTRLTVL.

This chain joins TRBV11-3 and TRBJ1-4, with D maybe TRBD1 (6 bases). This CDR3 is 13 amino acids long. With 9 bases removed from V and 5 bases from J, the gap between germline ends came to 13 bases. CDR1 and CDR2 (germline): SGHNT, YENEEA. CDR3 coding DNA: TGTGCCAGTGGGGGGGGCCCGAATGAAAAACTGTTTTTT. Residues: CASGGGPNEKLFF.

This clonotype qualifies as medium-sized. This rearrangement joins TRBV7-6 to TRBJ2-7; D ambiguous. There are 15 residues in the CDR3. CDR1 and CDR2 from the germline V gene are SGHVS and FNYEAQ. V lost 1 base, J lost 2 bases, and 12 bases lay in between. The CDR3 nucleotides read TGTGCCAGCAGCTTAGGAAAGGGATCGGCCTACGAGCAGTACTTC. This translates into CASSLGKGSAYEQYF.

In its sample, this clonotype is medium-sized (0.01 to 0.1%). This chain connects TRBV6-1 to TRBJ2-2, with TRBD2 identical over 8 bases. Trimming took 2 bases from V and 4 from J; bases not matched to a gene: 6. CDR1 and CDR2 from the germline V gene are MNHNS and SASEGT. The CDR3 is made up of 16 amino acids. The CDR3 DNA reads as TGTGCCAGCAGTGAACGCGGGACTAGTGGCACCGGGGAGCTGTTTTTT. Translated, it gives CASSERGTSGTGELFF.

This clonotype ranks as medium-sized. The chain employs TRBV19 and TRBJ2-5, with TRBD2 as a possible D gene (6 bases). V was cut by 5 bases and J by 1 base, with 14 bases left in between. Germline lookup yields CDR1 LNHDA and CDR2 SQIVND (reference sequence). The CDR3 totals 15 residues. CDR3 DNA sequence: TGTGCCAGTAGTTTGTCCTTAGCGGTCCAAGAGACCCAGTACTTC. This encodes CASSLSLAVQETQYF.

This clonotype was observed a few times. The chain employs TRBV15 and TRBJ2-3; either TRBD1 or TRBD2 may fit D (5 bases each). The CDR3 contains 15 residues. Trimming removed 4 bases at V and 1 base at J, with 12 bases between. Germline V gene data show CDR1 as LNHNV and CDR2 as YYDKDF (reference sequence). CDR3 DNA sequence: TGTGCCACCAGCATCCGGGGCCTTGGCACAGATACGCAGTATTTT. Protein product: CATSIRGLGTDTQYF.

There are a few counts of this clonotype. Here the CDR3 reads CAISGGSGASTDTQYF. The CDR3, as DNA: TGTGCCATCAGTGGGGGGAGCGGGGCGAGCACAGATACGCAGTATTTT. This chain uses TRBV10-3 with TRBJ2-3, with 7 bases fitting TRBD2. Trimming removed 4 bases from V and 0 bases from J; junction bases left unmatched: 7. The CDR3 sequence is 16 residues long. Germline CDR1 ENHRY, CDR2 SYGVKD.

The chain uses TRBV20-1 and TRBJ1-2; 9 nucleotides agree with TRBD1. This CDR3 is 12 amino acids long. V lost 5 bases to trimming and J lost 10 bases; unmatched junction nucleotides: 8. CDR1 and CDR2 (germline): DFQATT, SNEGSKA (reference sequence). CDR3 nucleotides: TGCAGTGCTGCCGGGACAGGGTCCTCCTACACCTTC. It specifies CSAAGTGSSYTF.

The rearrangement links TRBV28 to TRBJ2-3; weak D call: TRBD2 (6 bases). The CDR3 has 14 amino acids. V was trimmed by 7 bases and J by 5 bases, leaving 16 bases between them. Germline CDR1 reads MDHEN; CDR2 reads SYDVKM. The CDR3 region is CASTIGGGLDTQYF. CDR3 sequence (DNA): TGTGCCAGCACCATCGGCGGAGGGTTAGATACGCAGTATTTT.

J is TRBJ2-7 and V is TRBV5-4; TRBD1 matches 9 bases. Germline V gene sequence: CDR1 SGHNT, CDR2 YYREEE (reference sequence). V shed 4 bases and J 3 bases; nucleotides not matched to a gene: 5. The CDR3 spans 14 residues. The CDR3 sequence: CASSIETGGYEQYF. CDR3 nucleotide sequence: TGTGCCAGCAGCATAGAGACAGGGGGCTACGAGCAGTACTTC.

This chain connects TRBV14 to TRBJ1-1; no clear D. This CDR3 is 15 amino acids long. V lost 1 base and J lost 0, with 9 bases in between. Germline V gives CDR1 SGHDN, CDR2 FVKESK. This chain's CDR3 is CASSQAGIMNTEAFF. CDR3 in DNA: TGTGCCAGCAGCCAAGCGGGTATCATGAACACTGAAGCTTTCTTT.

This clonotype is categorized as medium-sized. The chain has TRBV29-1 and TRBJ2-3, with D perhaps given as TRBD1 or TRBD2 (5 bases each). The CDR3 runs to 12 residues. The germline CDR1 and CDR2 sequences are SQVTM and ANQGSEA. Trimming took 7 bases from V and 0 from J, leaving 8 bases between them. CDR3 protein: CSGGFSTDTQYF. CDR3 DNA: TGCAGCGGGGGGTTCAGCACAGATACGCAGTATTTT.

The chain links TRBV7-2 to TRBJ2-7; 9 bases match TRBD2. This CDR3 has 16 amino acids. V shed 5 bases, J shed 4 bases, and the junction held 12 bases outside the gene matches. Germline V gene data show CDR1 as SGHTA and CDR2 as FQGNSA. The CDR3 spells CASSPRGGTSSYEQYF. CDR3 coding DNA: TGTGCCAGCAGCCCACGGGGGGGGACTAGCAGTTACGAGCAGTACTTC.

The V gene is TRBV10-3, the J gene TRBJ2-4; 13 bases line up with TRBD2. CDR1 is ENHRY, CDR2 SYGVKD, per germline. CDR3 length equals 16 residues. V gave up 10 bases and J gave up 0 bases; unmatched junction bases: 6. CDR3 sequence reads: CATGTSGNIAKNIQYF. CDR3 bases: TGTGCCACCGGGACTAGCGGGAATATAGCCAAAAACATTCAGTACTTC.

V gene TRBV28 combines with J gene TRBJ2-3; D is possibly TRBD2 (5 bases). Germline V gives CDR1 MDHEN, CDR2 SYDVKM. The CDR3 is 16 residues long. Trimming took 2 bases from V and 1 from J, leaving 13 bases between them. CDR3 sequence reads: CASSLKRQWGTDTQYF. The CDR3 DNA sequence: TGTGCCAGCAGTTTAAAGCGGCAATGGGGCACAGATACGCAGTATTTT. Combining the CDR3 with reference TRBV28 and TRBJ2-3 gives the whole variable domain DVKVTQSSRYLVKRTGEKVFLECVQDMDHENMFWYRQDPGLGLRLIYFSYDVKMKEKGDIPEGYSVSREKKERFSLILESASTNQTSMYLCASSLKRQWGTDTQYFGPGTRLTVL.

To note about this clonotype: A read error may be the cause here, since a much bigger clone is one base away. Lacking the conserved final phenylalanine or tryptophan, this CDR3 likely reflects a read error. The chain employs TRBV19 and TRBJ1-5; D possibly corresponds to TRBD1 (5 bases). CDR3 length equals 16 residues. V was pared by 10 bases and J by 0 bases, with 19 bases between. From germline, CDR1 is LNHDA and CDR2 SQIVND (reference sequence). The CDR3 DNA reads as TGTGCCACTAAGGCCAGGGATGGCTCTAGCAATCAGCCCCAGCATGTT. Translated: CATKARDGSSNQPQHV.

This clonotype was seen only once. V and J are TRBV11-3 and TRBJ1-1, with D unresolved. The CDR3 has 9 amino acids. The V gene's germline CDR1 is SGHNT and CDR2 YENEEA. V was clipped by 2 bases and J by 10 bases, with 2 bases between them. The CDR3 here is CASSLPAFF. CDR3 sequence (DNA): TGTGCCAGCAGCTTACCAGCTTTCTTT. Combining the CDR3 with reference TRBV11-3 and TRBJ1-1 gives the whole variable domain EAGVVQSPRYKIIEKKQPVAFWCNPISGHNTLYWYLQNLGQGPELLIRYENEEAVDDSQLPKDRFSAERLKGVDSTLKIQPAELGDSAVYLCASSLPAFFGQGTRLTVV.